Shown below are 11 T cell receptor beta chains from a single sample sequenced in a study of cytomegalovirus exposure and HLA in healthy donors. The study ran its PCR with 60 Vbeta and 13 Jbeta primers. Assay used: immunoSEQ multiplex PCR; TCRdb lists only in-frame clones, some missing. The table lists 200,000 or so clones, 65% to 85% of them singletons. Sequencing used PBMCs. These receptors were taken from a boy younger than 10 in good health and CMV-seronegative.

The rearrangement links TRBV18 to TRBJ2-1, with a weak D call TRBD1 (6 bases). This CDR3 is built from 13 residues. Per germline, CDR1 KGHSH and CDR2 LQKENI. V dropped 3 bases and J dropped 9 bases, with 12 bases sitting between them. The CDR3 spells CASSPQGYGEQFF. CDR3 DNA: TGTGCCAGCTCACCTCAGGGGTACGGTGAGCAGTTCTTC. Variable domain in full (rest from reference TRBV18 and TRBJ2-1): NAGVMQNPRHLVRRRGQEARLRCSPMKGHSHVYWYRQLPEEGLKFMVYLQKENIIDESGMPKERFSAEFPKEGPSILRIQQVVRGDSAAYFCASSPQGYGEQFFGPGTRLTVL.

This clone was observed once. This sequence joins TRBV6-6 and TRBJ1-1; no definite D call. The germline V gene encodes CDR1 MNHNY and CDR2 SVGAGI (reference sequence). V was clipped by 7 bases and J by 5 bases, with 17 bases between them. CDR3 length: 14 amino acids. CDR3 loop: CASTLSPAITEAFF. For the CDR3, the DNA is TGTGCCAGCACCCTGAGCCCCGCTATAACTGAAGCTTTCTTT.

The chain is built from TRBV11-2 and TRBJ2-5; maybe TRBD1 (6 bases). The germline V gene encodes CDR1 SGHAT and CDR2 FQNNGV. V lost 5 bases and J 5 bases, leaving 12 bases between the germline ends. This CDR3 comprises 13 residues. Here the CDR3 reads CASSQQGGETQYF. CDR3 bases: TGTGCCAGCAGCCAACAGGGTGGGGAGACCCAGTACTTC.

A few counts support this clone. In the same sample, other DNA sequences code for this CDR3. This sequence joins TRBV11-2 and TRBJ1-1, with D tentatively TRBD1 (6 bases). V gave up 5 bases and J gave up 0 bases, with 13 bases separating them. The CDR3 is 15 residues long. CDR1 and CDR2 (germline): SGHAT, FQNNGV. The CDR3 DNA follows: TGTGCCAGCAGCCCCCGAACAGGGATGAACACTGAAGCTTTCTTT. It specifies CASSPRTGMNTEAFF.

The rearrangement joins TRBV5-1 to TRBJ2-2, with TRBD2 as a possible D gene (5 bases). Germline loops: CDR1 SGHRS, CDR2 YFSETQ. This CDR3 comprises 14 residues. V shed 4 bases and J shed 2 bases, with 9 bases lying between them. The CDR3 loop reads CASSEAGNTGELFF. In DNA, the CDR3 is TGCGCCAGCAGCGAGGCGGGCAACACCGGGGAGCTGTTTTTT.

This sequence joins TRBV6-1 and TRBJ2-3; tentative D call: TRBD1 (6 bases). The CDR3 covers 11 residues. The V gene lost 2 bases and the J gene lost 12 bases, with 9 bases spanning the gap. Germline assignment: CDR1 MNHNS and CDR2 SASEGT. The CDR3 spells CASSESGGQYF. The CDR3 DNA reads as TGTGCCAGCAGTGAAAGTGGGGGCCAGTATTTT.

Remarks on this clone: A read error may produce the germline difference seen at one junction end. The chain joins TRBV4-1 to TRBJ2-6; TRBD2 might be the D (6 bases). The CDR3 has 16 amino acids. Per the germline V gene, CDR1 is MGHRA and CDR2 is YSYEKL. CDR3 loop: CASSQEGGSGANGLTF. The CDR3 nucleotides are TGCGCCAGCAGCCAAGAAGGAGGGTCTGGGGCCAACGGCCTGACTTTC.

V and J are TRBV11-2 and TRBJ2-1; D is uncertain. The V end lost 8 bases, the J end lost 9 bases, and 20 bases lay between the germline ends. The V gene's germline CDR1 is SGHAT and CDR2 FQNNGV. The CDR3 runs to 14 residues. The CDR3 protein is CASEDGGLRIEQFF. The CDR3 DNA sequence: TGTGCCAGCGAAGACGGTGGGCTTCGGATTGAGCAGTTCTTC.

The rearrangement links TRBV5-5 to TRBJ1-6, with 7 bases aligning to TRBD1. The V and J ends lost 1 base and 10 bases, in that order; junction bases with no gene match: 8. In germline, CDR1 is SGHKS, CDR2 YYEKEE (reference sequence). This CDR3 region has 15 residues. This CDR3 reads CASSLRAEGASPLHF. The CDR3 DNA reads as TGTGCCAGCAGCTTGAGGGCAGAGGGGGCATCACCCCTCCACTTT.

For the CDR3, the DNA is TGTGCCAGCTCACCGGAGGAAGATACGCAGTATTTT. Encoded protein: CASSPEEDTQYF. The chain couples TRBV18 to TRBJ2-3; weak D call: TRBD2 (5 bases). Trimming left V 3 bases short and J 5 bases short, with 6 bases between. CDR3 length equals 12 residues. The V gene's germline CDR1 is KGHSH and CDR2 LQKENI.

This chain connects TRBV4-2 to TRBJ2-1; D unresolved. V was cut by 1 base and J by 7 bases, with 11 bases left in between. The germline V gene encodes CDR1 LGHNA and CDR2 YNFKEQ. The CDR3 extends over 14 amino acids. DNA for the CDR3: TGTGCCAGCAGCCAAGGACTGAGCTTGAATGAGCAGTTCTTC. Protein: CASSQGLSLNEQFF.